The subject of this entry is one T cell receptor (beta chain). Its specific antigen is unknown. The sample holds no much larger clone one base away, and base qualities are not on file. The collaborating institutions used their own protocols to collect whole blood in K2EDTA tubes. For TCRbeta analysis, collaborator samples were shipped as frozen whole blood, as isolated PBMCs, or as DNA extracted from either sample type. TCRbeta CDR3 regions were amplified from genomic DNA using the immunoSEQ Assay, a bias-controlled multiplex PCR. The authors' analysis ran thus. Within the assay, amplification of reference gene primers was used to estimate how many nucleated cells each sample contained. To quantify the absolute abundance of each unique TCRbeta CDR3 rearrangement, sequence reads were collapsed and filtered. Productive Simpson clonality was computed per sample as the square root of Simpson's diversity index over productive rearrangements. As stored in TCRdb, this immuneACCESS dataset retains in-frame rearrangements with V and J assigned. A fraction of the clones does not appear; measured against another copy, unresolved V genes explain less than half of the discrepancy, and the remainder lacks a known reason. V, J and clone size are those of that table, while D and trimming were read from the DNA. The sample table records 95,000 to 100,000 clones; about nine tenths of these occur just once. The ten largest clones represent 17% of the sample.

This record comes from a study of blood T cell repertoires in COVID-19 (TCRdb year 2020). In terms of the full investigation: Collaborator samples came from the United States, Italy and Spain and covered acute and convalescent phases of COVID-19. A de-identified subject ID, COVID-19 status, age in years and sex were almost always included in the sample metadata. The samples were drawn from the first 160 participants of the ongoing ImmuneRACE study and from 1,254 subjects provided by 6 global collaborators. The prospective study material was composed of cDNA or gDNA derived from T cells, B-cell-depleted T cells, or PBMCs. The repertoires were made available in a free public database intended to serve as a resource for research on the immune response to SARS-CoV-2. Deeply sampled blood TCRbeta repertoires from subjects exposed to, actively infected with, or recovered from COVID-19 were included in the dataset. Where available, HLA class I and class II types were taken from metadata supplied by the sample provider and were not determined by assay-based typing.

General conclusions and limits of the study: How much clinical and demographic metadata was included differed by source and by participant, and the metadata was provided uncurated.

The CDR3 numbers 16 residues from cysteine through phenylalanine. Only the CDR3 part of the read is kept: 48 bases, read in frame from the first base. V was cut back by 4 bases and J by 0 bases, leaving a gap of 15 bases between them. CDR1 and CDR2, looked up from the germline V gene, are SGHVS and FNYEAQ. The clonotype comes from a man in his forties or fifties with acute or convalescent COVID-19. Sequencing used peripheral blood. The chain couples TRBV7-6 to TRBJ1-2, with TRBD1 perhaps the D gene, on 6 matching bases. The encoded CDR3 is CASSSYHRDTNYGYTF. The nucleotides are TGTGCCAGCAGCTCCTACCACCGGGACACTAACTATGGCTACACCTTC.